Presented here are 8 T cell receptor beta chains from one specimen sequenced in a study of T cells after yellow fever vaccination (dated by TCRdb to 2018 to 2020). Libraries were built with 5' RACE. This sample was sequenced with an Illumina NovaSeq 6000. The public sequencing data were trimmed at Q25 with fastp and processed into clonotypes with MiXCR by TCRdb, which kept only in-frame beta chains. Records with the same CDR3 protein are collapsed into one entry carrying the most frequent genes and DNA. The sample yields about 170,000 distinct CDR3 sequences; around 10% were counted once. 30% to 45% of the sample is taken by the ten largest. This specimen's treatment or condition label, interpreted: live attenuated yellow fever vaccine strain. The sequencing used CD8+ T cells sorted from PBMCs, collected 15 days after the yellow fever booster vaccination. These receptors all come from a man aged 18 to 29 who received the YFV17D yellow fever vaccine.

This clonotype has more than one count but fewer than ten. The rearrangement joins TRBV12-3 or TRBV12-4 to TRBJ2-2; no clear D. V gave up 3 bases and J gave up 6 bases, with 5 bases separating them. This CDR3 has 12 amino acids. CDR3 protein: CASSFEAGELFF. CDR3 bases: TGTGCCAGCAGTTTTGAGGCCGGGGAGCTGTTTTTT.

The chain links TRBV4-2 to TRBJ2-6, with D uncertain. Looked up from germline, CDR1 is LGHNA and CDR2 is YNFKEQ. Trimming pared 0 bases from V and 0 bases from J, leaving 9 bases between. This CDR3 is built from 17 residues. The CDR3 DNA reads as TGTGCCAGCAGCCAAGATCCCGACGGCTCTGGGGCCAACGTCCTGACTTTC. Its protein product is CASSQDPDGSGANVLTF.

This clonotype turned up a few times. V usage is TRBV11-2 and J usage is TRBJ2-2; D is uncertain. This CDR3 has 15 amino acids. Deletions cut 2 bases from V and 7 bases from J, with 14 bases between. CDR1 is SGHAT, CDR2 FQNNGV, per germline. As DNA, the CDR3 is TGTGCCAGCAGCTTACGAGTCTGGGATAACGGGGAGCTGTTTTTT. This translates into CASSLRVWDNGELFF. Complete variable domain (other parts from reference TRBV11-2 and TRBJ2-2): EAGVAQSPRYKIIEKRQSVAFWCNPISGHATLYWYQQILGQGPKLLIQFQNNGVVDDSQLPKDRFSAERLKGVDSTLKIQPAKLEDSAVYLCASSLRVWDNGELFFGEGSRLTVL.

This clonotype was observed at least ten times. The gene calls are TRBV5-1 and TRBJ2-7; unclear D gene. The ends were cut back, 1 base at V and 3 bases at J, with 11 bases in the middle. This CDR3 spans 14 amino acids. Germline CDR1 reads SGHRS; CDR2 reads YFSETQ. In DNA, the CDR3 is TGCGCCAGCAGCTTGTTCTGGTCCCACTACGAGCAGTACTTC. Amino acid sequence: CASSLFWSHYEQYF. Drawing the rest from reference TRBV5-1 and TRBJ2-7, the complete variable domain is KAGVTQTPRYLIKTRGQQVTLSCSPISGHRSVSWYQQTPGQGLQFLFEYFSETQRNKGNFPGRFSGRQFSNSRSEMNVSTLELGDSALYLCASSLFWSHYEQYFGPGTRLTVT.

The chain links TRBV7-3 to TRBJ1-2, with a weak D call TRBD1 (6 bases). The CDR3 is 15 residues long. Germline CDR1 SGHTA, CDR2 FQGTGA. With 0 bases removed from V and 3 bases from J, the gap between germline ends came to 11 bases. CDR3 sequence (DNA): TGTGCCAGCAGCTTAACGCACAGGGATTACTATGGCTACACCTTC. It yields the protein CASSLTHRDYYGYTF.

A few counts support this clonotype. In nucleotides, the CDR3 is TGTGCCAGCAGCCATGAACTTGGGGACAAGAATGAAAAACTGTTTTTT. This translates into CASSHELGDKNEKLFF. V gene TRBV7-9 combines with J gene TRBJ1-4, with D perhaps matching TRBD1 (6 bases). This CDR3 is built from 16 residues. V was pared by 5 bases and J by 5 bases, with 18 bases between. Germline V gene sequence: CDR1 SEHNR, CDR2 FQNEAQ (reference sequence).

The chain uses TRBV7-3 and TRBJ2-6; TRBD1 is a possible D gene (5 bases). Germline V gene sequence: CDR1 SGHTA, CDR2 FQGTGA. This CDR3 spans 16 amino acids. Trimming stripped 5 bases from V and 3 bases from J, with 14 bases between. CDR3 sequence: CASSQWGRVGANVLTF. The CDR3 nucleotides read TGTGCCAGCAGCCAGTGGGGCAGGGTTGGGGCCAACGTCCTGACTTTC.

V and J are TRBV5-1 and TRBJ1-1; TRBD1 matches 9 bases. The CDR3 runs 14 residues. Germline-derived CDR1 and CDR2 are SGHRS and YFSETQ. J lost 5 bases, V lost 5 bases, and 7 bases had no gene match. The DNA for the CDR3 is TGCGCCAGCAGAGGGACAGGGAGGAAGACTGAAGCTTTCTTT. It translates to CASRGTGRKTEAFF.